The 30 T cell receptor beta chains in this list originate from one sample, sequenced in a study of identical twins. TCRdb called the 5' RACE reads again in MiXCR, with one record for every CDR3 protein. This table has more than 200,000 distinct CDR3 sequences, 11% to 15% appearing once. Input material: memory (CD45RO+) T cells sorted from blood. The receptors originated from a young woman in good health.

The rearrangement links TRBV3-1 to TRBJ1-1, with D unresolved. CDR3 size: 13 residues. The ends were cut back, 4 bases at V and 11 bases at J, with 17 bases in the middle. The germline gives CDR1 LGHDT, CDR2 YNNKEL (reference sequence). The DNA of the CDR3 is TGTGCCAGCAGCCTCCCCGGGGTTCCGAGGGCTTTCTTT. Encoded protein: CASSLPGVPRAFF.

This sequence joins TRBV7-8 and TRBJ2-3, with 9 bases identical to TRBD2. The V segment lost 5 bases and the J segment 4 bases; nucleotides outside the gene matches: 7. The CDR3 is 15 amino acids. Germline loops: CDR1 SGHVS, CDR2 FQNEAQ. The CDR3 bases are TGTGCCAGCAGCGCGCGGGGGGGCGGGGCAGATACGCAGTATTTT. This codes for CASSARGGGADTQYF.

This clonotype was observed a handful of times. The chain is built from TRBV7-6 and TRBJ1-6; no definite D call. Germline loops: CDR1 SGHVS, CDR2 FNYEAQ. This CDR3 has 15 residues. V gave up 1 base and J gave up 3 bases, with 7 bases separating them. The CDR3 sequence is CASSLDGDYNSPLHF. DNA of the CDR3: TGTGCCAGCAGCTTAGACGGGGACTATAATTCACCCCTCCACTTT.

With respect to this clonotype: A read error may be the cause here, since a much bigger clone is one base away. The conserved closing phenylalanine or tryptophan is absent in this CDR3, likely reflecting a read error. CDR3 sequence: CASALRWGGDTDTQYI. CDR3 nucleotides: TGTGCCAGCGCCCTGAGATGGGGGGGAGACACAGATACGCAGTATATT. V gene TRBV14 combines with J gene TRBJ2-3, with TRBD2 matching 7 bases. This CDR3 is 16 amino acids long. The germline V gene has CDR1 SGHDN and CDR2 FVKESK. Unmatched junction bases numbered 13, after V lost 8 bases and J lost 2 bases.

CDR3 sequence: CASSPSAGNTGELFF. The CDR3 DNA sequence: TGTGCCAGCTCACCTTCCGCTGGTAACACCGGGGAGCTGTTTTTT. This chain links TRBV18 with TRBJ2-2; unclear D gene. The CDR3 runs to 15 residues. The V end was cut by 3 bases, the J end by 2 bases, with 10 bases between. Germline V lookup: CDR1 KGHSH, CDR2 LQKENI.

The table lists this clonotype with a few counts. The V and J genes are TRBV29-1 and TRBJ2-1; 11 bases fit TRBD2. The V gene end was trimmed by 4 bases and the J gene end by 9 bases; junction bases not matched to a gene: 8. Germline lookup yields CDR1 SQVTM and CDR2 ANQGSEA. The CDR3 loop spans 14 amino acids. The chain's CDR3 is CSVGASGGSGEQFF. The CDR3 nucleotides read TGCAGCGTTGGGGCTAGCGGGGGGTCGGGTGAGCAGTTCTTC.

The CDR3, as DNA: TGTGCCATCAGTGAGTCGGTAGCCAGGGTATCTGGCTACACCTTC. It translates to CAISESVARVSGYTF. The chain employs TRBV10-3 and TRBJ1-2; a weak D match, TRBD1 (5 bases). V lost 0 bases and J lost 7, with 15 bases in between. Germline V gives CDR1 ENHRY, CDR2 SYGVKD. The CDR3 loop spans 15 amino acids.

This clonotype was picked up a small number of times. The chain joins TRBV5-1 to TRBJ2-3; D is unresolved. Trimming shortened V by 0 bases and J by 3 bases, and 5 bases separated the two germline ends. The CDR3 contains 13 residues. CDR1 SGHRS and CDR2 YFSETQ come from the germline V gene. In DNA, the CDR3 is TGCGCCAGCAGCTTGGCAACGACAGATACGCAGTATTTT. Encoded protein: CASSLATTDTQYF.

The chain uses TRBV12-3 or TRBV12-4 and TRBJ2-2, with TRBD2 matching over 7 bases. The CDR3 runs to 14 residues. V lost 3 bases to trimming and J lost 7 bases; unmatched junction nucleotides: 5. The DNA for the CDR3 is TGTGCCAGCAGTTTGGAACTAGCGAGCGGGGAGCTGTTTTTT. It is translated as CASSLELASGELFF.

The genes are TRBV20-1 and TRBJ2-7, with 8 positions matching TRBD1. CDR3 length equals 14 residues. Per germline, CDR1 DFQATT and CDR2 SNEGSKA (reference sequence). V lost 0 bases and J lost 5; bases outside the gene matches: 6. The CDR3 DNA follows: TGCAGTGCTAGAGATCGGACAGGGAGAAACGAGCAGTACTTC. Its translation is CSARDRTGRNEQYF.

This clonotype appeared a few times. The genes are TRBV20-1 and TRBJ2-1; 12 nucleotides line up with TRBD2. The CDR3 is 16 amino acids. CDR1 and CDR2 from the germline V gene are DFQATT and SNEGSKA (reference sequence). V gave up 3 bases and J gave up 7 bases; unmatched junction bases: 10. The CDR3 coding sequence is TGCAGTGCTAGTCGGGCTAGCGGGGGGGGAGGGAATGAGCAGTTCTTC. Its translation is CSASRASGGGGNEQFF.

In this sample, this clonotype turned up many times. The rearrangement uses TRBV6-2 or TRBV6-3 and TRBJ2-1, with no clear D. The CDR3 sequence is 11 residues long. V was shortened by 6 bases and J by 4 bases, with 4 bases between the two germline ends. In germline, CDR1 is MNHEY, CDR2 SVGEGT. The CDR3 spells CASSPYNEQFF. CDR3 DNA sequence: TGTGCCAGCAGCCCTTACAATGAGCAGTTCTTC.

The CDR3 reads CSASDRQSPLHF. CDR3 in DNA: TGCAGTGCGAGCGACAGGCAATCACCCCTCCACTTT. The chain joins TRBV20-1 to TRBJ1-6, with D tentatively TRBD1 (6 bases). V gave up 6 bases and J gave up 10 bases, with 13 bases separating them. This CDR3 region has 12 residues. The germline V gene encodes CDR1 DFQATT and CDR2 SNEGSKA (reference sequence).

The gene calls are TRBV11-2 and TRBJ2-3; D not certain. This CDR3 contains 17 residues. V lost 3 bases, J lost 0 bases, and 16 bases lay in between. From germline, CDR1 is SGHAT and CDR2 FQNNGV. Here the CDR3 reads CASSFEILQYSTDTQYF. The CDR3, as DNA: TGTGCCAGCAGCTTTGAGATCTTACAATATAGCACAGATACGCAGTATTTT.

This clonotype was picked up a small number of times. The gene calls are TRBV2 and TRBJ2-1; 13 bases line up with TRBD2. Germline CDR1 SNHLY, CDR2 FYNNEI. V lost 4 bases and J lost 4; bases outside the gene matches: 4. The CDR3 runs 16 residues. The CDR3 region has the DNA TGTGCCAGCAGTGCGACTAGCGGGGGGTTATACAATGAGCAGTTCTTC. This sequence encodes CASSATSGGLYNEQFF. Together with reference TRBV2 and TRBJ2-1, the CDR3 gives the full variable domain: EPEVTQTPSHQVTQMGQEVILRCVPISNHLYFYWYRQILGQKVEFLVSFYNNEISEKSEIFDDQFSVERPDGSNFTLKIRSTKLEDSAMYFCASSATSGGLYNEQFFGPGTRLTVL.

This clonotype was seen a handful of times. The rearrangement links TRBV20-1 to TRBJ2-6; 8 positions match TRBD2. Germline V gene sequence: CDR1 DFQATT, CDR2 SNEGSKA (reference sequence). The CDR3 totals 16 residues. Germline trimming cut 6 bases from V and 2 bases from J; bases unmatched to any gene: 9. This chain's CDR3 is CSADAGGFAGANVLTF. The CDR3 DNA reads as TGCAGTGCGGACGCGGGGGGATTTGCTGGGGCCAACGTCCTGACTTTC.

This rearrangement joins TRBV11-2 to TRBJ1-2, with no clear D. V was shortened by 2 bases and J by 3 bases, with 7 bases between the two germline ends. Germline values: CDR1 SGHAT, CDR2 FQNNGV. The CDR3 has 13 residues. The CDR3 reads CASSLMADYGYTF. The CDR3 DNA reads TGTGCCAGCAGCTTAATGGCGGACTATGGCTACACCTTC.

This clonotype was observed a handful of times. The chain employs TRBV27 and TRBJ2-7; 7 nucleotides match TRBD2. V was clipped by 7 bases and J by 0 bases; unmatched bases: 9. Germline V gene lookup returns CDR1 MNHEY and CDR2 SMNVEV (reference sequence). The CDR3 runs to 15 residues. The CDR3, as DNA: TGTGCCAGCAAGCTTCGGGGGGAAAGCTCCTACGAGCAGTACTTC. This encodes CASKLRGESSYEQYF.

This clonotype was seen a handful of times. This chain links TRBV11-2 with TRBJ1-1; D remains ambiguous. Germline-derived CDR1 and CDR2 are SGHAT and FQNNGV. Trimming removed 3 bases from V and 4 bases from J, with 6 bases in between. The CDR3 is made up of 12 amino acids. CDR3 region: CASSFQSTEAFF. The CDR3 DNA reads as TGTGCCAGCAGCTTCCAGAGCACTGAAGCTTTCTTT.

This clonotype was counted a few times. J is TRBJ1-5 and V is TRBV6-1; 9 positions agree with TRBD1. Losses at the gene ends were 6 bases for V and 2 bases for J; bases not matched to a gene: 8. The germline gives CDR1 MNHNS, CDR2 SASEGT. The CDR3 covers 16 residues. The CDR3 sequence is CASSPMGQGGNQPQHF. DNA for the CDR3: TGTGCCAGCAGCCCTATGGGACAGGGTGGCAATCAGCCCCAGCATTTT.

The chain is built from TRBV7-9 and TRBJ1-4, with 7 nucleotides matching TRBD1. After removal of 5 bases from V and 7 bases from J, the junction contained 7 bases not matched to a gene. CDR1 SEHNR and CDR2 FQNEAQ come from the germline V gene (reference sequence). This CDR3 has 14 amino acids. This CDR3 is CASSRQGVIEKLFF. For the CDR3, the DNA is TGTGCCAGCAGCCGACAGGGTGTCATTGAAAAACTGTTTTTT.

The genes are TRBV6-2 or TRBV6-3 and TRBJ2-5; 13 bases match TRBD2. This CDR3 has 14 residues. The germline gives CDR1 MNHEY, CDR2 SVGEGT. V trimming: 6 bases; J trimming: 5 bases; junction bases outside the gene matches: 3. The CDR3, as DNA: TGTGCCAGCAGCGGACTAGCGGGGGTGGAGACCCAGTACTTC. It yields the protein CASSGLAGVETQYF.

Details on this clonotype: It is likely a read error, because the conserved phenylalanine at the end of the CDR3 is missing. The rearrangement joins TRBV5-6 to TRBJ2-7, with a possible D match to TRBD1 (5 bases). The germline V gene encodes CDR1 SGHDT and CDR2 YYEEEE. The ends were cut back, 0 bases at V and 5 bases at J, with 21 bases in the middle. This CDR3 has 17 residues. The CDR3 DNA reads as TGTGCCAGCAGCTTGGTACATATGGCAGGGCGCCCTCACGAGCAGTACTAC. Its translation is CASSLVHMAGRPHEQYY.

Many counts were recorded for this clonotype. This chain connects TRBV4-3 to TRBJ2-2; 11 bases are a match to TRBD2. The CDR3 consists of 15 residues. Trimming took 1 base from V and 5 from J; bases not matched to a gene: 0. Germline V gene sequence: CDR1 LGHNA, CDR2 YSLEER. CDR3 region: CASSQVAGGTGELFF. For the CDR3, the DNA is TGCGCCAGCAGCCAAGTAGCGGGAGGGACCGGGGAGCTGTTTTTT.

The CDR3 DNA reads as TGTGCCAGCAGTTACAAGGGTTACGAGTATGGCTACACCTTC. Protein: CASSYKGYEYGYTF. The chain recombines TRBV6-5 with TRBJ1-2; D is uncertain. Trimming removed 2 bases from V and 5 bases from J, with 12 bases in between. The germline V gene has CDR1 MNHEY and CDR2 SVGAGI. The CDR3 has 14 residues.

This clonotype was counted between two and nine times. The gene calls are TRBV12-3 or TRBV12-4 and TRBJ2-1; TRBD1 matches 7 bases. The ends lost 4 bases at V and 9 bases at J; junction bases unmatched: 3. CDR3 length: 12 amino acids. CDR3 residues: CASSWNRGEQFF. For the CDR3, the DNA is TGTGCCAGCAGTTGGAACAGGGGTGAGCAGTTCTTC.

This sequence joins TRBV18 and TRBJ2-7; 10 bases are a match to TRBD2. The CDR3 spans 17 residues. The germline V gene has CDR1 KGHSH and CDR2 LQKENI. V dropped 5 bases and J dropped 2; count of bases not matched to a gene: 12. In nucleotides, the CDR3 is TGTGCCAGCTCAACGGGACTAGCGCAATCATCCACCTACGAGCAGTACTTC. This translates into CASSTGLAQSSTYEQYF.

This clonotype was recorded a few times. The chain uses TRBV12-3 or TRBV12-4 and TRBJ2-3; 11 bases align to TRBD2. V shed 5 bases, J shed 4 bases, and the junction held 5 bases outside the gene matches. The CDR3 has 15 amino acids. CDR3 region: CASSPSSGGPDTQYF. CDR3 bases: TGTGCCAGCAGTCCCTCTAGCGGGGGGCCAGATACGCAGTATTTT.

This clonotype was observed a few times. The genes are TRBV4-1 and TRBJ1-5; 7 bases map to TRBD1. The CDR3 is 16 residues long. The germline CDR1 and CDR2 sequences are MGHRA and YSYEKL. The V and J ends lost 2 bases and 3 bases, in that order; junction bases with no gene match: 7. CDR3 residues: CASSQRAGGTNQPQHF. The CDR3 DNA reads as TGCGCCAGCAGCCAACGGGCAGGGGGGACCAATCAGCCCCAGCATTTT.

V and J are TRBV16 and TRBJ2-7; D may match TRBD1 or TRBD2 (5 bases each). The CDR3 spans 13 residues. Germline CDR1 reads KGHSY; CDR2 reads FQNENV. V was trimmed by 3 bases and J by 6 bases, leaving 12 bases between them. CDR3 amino acids: CASSQYRGGEQYF. DNA of the CDR3: TGTGCCAGCAGCCAGTACCGTGGGGGCGAGCAGTACTTC.